These 29 T cell receptor beta chains were sequenced from one sample in a study of CD4 and CD8 cells across lung adenocarcinoma regions. TCRdb redid the calling of the PCR reads with MiXCR, one entry per CDR3 protein. This repertoire shows approximately 5,000 distinct CDR3 sequences, around 50% found once; its top ten account for about 20%. The source material was CD4+ T cells from the margin of a lung tumor. These TCRs come from a male donor with lung adenocarcinoma. The CD4 and CD8 labels of this study may be unreliable.

The chain uses TRBV10-1 and TRBJ2-7; D remains ambiguous. CDR1 is WNHNN and CDR2 is SYGVQD in the germline V gene (reference sequence). The CDR3 spans 12 residues. Trimming cost V 7 bases and J 5 bases, with 12 bases left between them. CDR3 region: CASILSIHEQYF. Here the CDR3 DNA reads TGCGCCAGCATCCTTAGTATCCACGAGCAGTACTTC.

This clonotype was observed a handful of times. DNA of the CDR3: TGTGCCAGCAGCTTCCACGGACGGGCAGACACTGAAGCTTTCTTT. Translating it yields CASSFHGRADTEAFF. This sequence joins TRBV7-2 and TRBJ1-1; D unresolved. With 3 bases removed from V and 3 bases from J, the gap between germline ends came to 14 bases. Germline V gives CDR1 SGHTA, CDR2 FQGNSA. CDR3 length: 15 amino acids.

This clonotype was counted a few times. The chain carries TRBV15 and TRBJ2-7; 10 bases agree with TRBD1. This CDR3 comprises 14 residues. The germline V gene has CDR1 LNHNV and CDR2 YYDKDF (reference sequence). V lost 1 base and J lost 5; bases outside the gene matches: 2. Here the CDR3 reads CATSRGTGGNEQYF. CDR3 nucleotides: TGTGCCACCAGCAGAGGGACAGGGGGAAACGAGCAGTACTTC.

There are a few counts of this clonotype. This chain joins TRBV4-1 and TRBJ2-3, with unresolved D. Germline values: CDR1 MGHRA, CDR2 YSYEKL. The V gene lost 2 bases and the J gene lost 4 bases, with 7 bases spanning the gap. CDR3 length equals 13 residues. The CDR3 loop is CASSQTPPDTQYF. In nucleotides, the CDR3 is TGCGCCAGCAGCCAAACCCCCCCAGATACGCAGTATTTT.

In this sample, this clonotype turned up once. At one end the junction does not follow the germline gene, possibly because of a read error. The chain is built from TRBV6-5 and TRBJ2-4, with D possibly being TRBD1 or TRBD2 (5 bases each). The CDR3 length is 15 residues. The germline V gene encodes CDR1 MNHEY and CDR2 SVGAGI. The CDR3 DNA reads TGTGCCAGCAGATATGGCCGGTGGGGGAAAAATACTCAGTATTTC. Translated, it gives CASRYGRWGKNTQYF.

This clonotype has a count of ten or more. The rearrangement joins TRBV27 to TRBJ2-1; D might be TRBD1 (6 bases). Germline V gene sequence: CDR1 MNHEY, CDR2 SMNVEV (reference sequence). The CDR3 loop spans 16 amino acids. Trimming left V 10 bases short and J 8 bases short, with 27 bases between. The chain's CDR3 is CATKSGPNRVGDEQFF. The CDR3 region has the DNA TGTGCCACCAAGAGTGGTCCGAACAGGGTGGGAGATGAGCAGTTCTTC.

About this clonotype: Germline is not matched at one junction end, which may reflect a read error. The genes are TRBV10-1 and TRBJ2-5; 9 positions agree with TRBD2. Germline V gene sequence: CDR1 WNHNN, CDR2 SYGVQD (reference sequence). CDR3 length: 16 residues. Written as DNA, the CDR3 is TGCGCCTGCAGCGGGCGGGGGGGCCGGGGCCCAGAGACCCAGTACTTC. Residues: CACSGRGGRGPETQYF.

DNA of the CDR3: TGTGCCAGGGGCCAAGTTAGCCGTGGCACAGATACGCAGTACTTC. Translating gives CARGQVSRGTDTQYF. The chain couples TRBV14 to TRBJ2-3; D not certain. Matching the DNA end better, TRBJ2-7 makes the J call doubtful. There are 15 residues in the CDR3. Germline assignment: CDR1 SGHDN and CDR2 FVKESK.

Worth noting for this clonotype: The junction departs from germline at one end; a sequencing error may be responsible. This chain joins TRBV10-1 and TRBJ2-4, with D hard to call. Germline CDR1 and CDR2: WNHNN and SYGVQD (reference sequence). This CDR3 has 15 residues. DNA of the CDR3: TGCGCCAGCAGTGAGGGAGCCGGAGAACAAAACATCCAGTACTTC. Protein: CASSEGAGEQNIQYF.

This clonotype ranks as medium-sized. The chain is built from TRBV6-5 and TRBJ2-1; TRBD2 is a possible D gene (5 bases). The germline V gene encodes CDR1 MNHEY and CDR2 SVGAGI. The CDR3 spans 15 residues. The germline V and J ends were trimmed by 4 bases and 12 bases, with 22 bases remaining between them. This CDR3 reads CASSLNLGRGIGQFF. CDR3 coding DNA: TGTGCCAGCAGTTTAAATCTTGGACGGGGAATTGGGCAGTTCTTC.

The genes are TRBV11-3 and TRBJ2-1; D is unclear. V was pared by 5 bases and J by 4 bases, with 6 bases between. Germline CDR1 reads SGHNT; CDR2 reads YENEEA. CDR3 length: 12 residues. CDR3 sequence: CASSAVYNEQFF. For the CDR3, the DNA is TGTGCCAGCAGCGCGGTTTACAATGAGCAGTTCTTC.

This clonotype is medium-sized within its sample. The chain links TRBV6-1 to TRBJ2-3; no definite D call. Per germline, CDR1 MNHNS and CDR2 SASEGT. The V end lost 10 bases, the J end lost 2 bases, and 10 bases lay between the germline ends. There are 12 residues in the CDR3. The CDR3 region has the DNA TGTGCCACCCAAGGTCCCACAGATACGCAGTATTTT. Residues: CATQGPTDTQYF.

The gene calls are TRBV12-3 or TRBV12-4 and TRBJ2-2; D unresolved. The CDR3 covers 13 residues. V was trimmed by 6 bases and J by 3 bases, leaving 8 bases between them. CDR3: CASSPGDTGELFF. The CDR3 DNA reads TGTGCCAGCAGCCCCGGCGACACCGGGGAGCTGTTTTTT.

The V gene is TRBV7-8, the J gene TRBJ2-1; the D is unclear. The CDR3 runs 16 residues. Germline values: CDR1 SGHVS, CDR2 FQNEAQ. V dropped 1 base and J dropped 13 bases, with 23 bases sitting between them. CDR3 DNA: TGTGCCAGCAGCTTAGAGGGCCGGAGCCCGTTGGAGACCCAGTTCTTC. Amino acid sequence: CASSLEGRSPLETQFF. The full variable domain, in which reference TRBV7-8 and TRBJ2-1 provide the parts outside the CDR3, is GAGVSQSPRYKVAKRGQDVALRCDPISGHVSLFWYQQALGQGPEFLTYFQNEAQLDKSGLPSDRFFAERPEGSVSTLKIQRTQQEDSAVYLCASSLEGRSPLETQFFGPGTRLTVL.

The V gene is TRBV4-1, the J gene TRBJ2-4; D possibly corresponds to TRBD2 (6 bases). The J call may be incorrect, as the DNA end agrees better with TRBJ2-3. The CDR3 is made up of 18 amino acids. Germline values: CDR1 MGHRA, CDR2 YSYEKL. The CDR3: CASSQELVGSSGKNTQYF. For the CDR3, the DNA is TGCGCCAGCAGCCAAGAACTGGTGGGGAGTAGCGGCAAAAACACTCAGTATTTT.

By share, this clonotype ranks as medium-sized. The genes are TRBV6-1 and TRBJ2-3, with unresolved D. From germline, CDR1 is MNHNS and CDR2 SASEGT. V was pared by 6 bases and J by 1 base, with 14 bases between. This CDR3 contains 15 residues. The CDR3 DNA is TGTGCCAGCAGCGAGTCTAAGGCAGGCACAGATACGCAGTATTTT. Translating gives CASSESKAGTDTQYF.

The chain has TRBV6-1 and TRBJ1-6; D call uncertain. Germline CDR1 and CDR2: MNHNS and SASEGT. Trimming cost V 5 bases and J 7 bases, with 18 bases left between them. The CDR3 loop spans 16 amino acids. CDR3 protein: CASSPSQTVWNSPLHF. CDR3 DNA sequence: TGTGCCAGCAGTCCTTCTCAGACCGTCTGGAATTCACCCCTCCACTTT.

The V and J genes are TRBV12-3 or TRBV12-4 and TRBJ2-5, with D hard to call. V was trimmed by 3 bases and J by 1 base, leaving 9 bases between them. The CDR3 spans 14 residues. CDR3 DNA: TGTGCCAGCAGTTTGCCGGCCAGCCAAGAGACCCAGTACTTC. Residues: CASSLPASQETQYF.

By sample share, this clonotype is medium-sized (0.01 to 0.1%). The CDR3 reads CASSTKDLNRGSSYNSPLHF. The CDR3, as DNA: TGTGCCAGCAGTACAAAAGACCTAAACAGGGGTAGCTCCTATAATTCACCCCTCCACTTT. The rearrangement joins TRBV6-1 to TRBJ1-6; TRBD1 matches 7 bases. The trim removed 5 bases at V and 0 bases at J, leaving 16 bases unmatched. In germline, CDR1 is MNHNS, CDR2 SASEGT. CDR3 length: 20 residues.

J is TRBJ2-3 and V is TRBV4-2, with TRBD2 matching 7 bases. Germline-derived CDR1 and CDR2 are LGHNA and YNFKEQ. The CDR3 contains 17 residues. The V and J ends lost 0 bases and 0 bases, in that order; junction bases with no gene match: 6. CDR3 region: CASSQDLGGGSTDTQYF. As DNA, the CDR3 is TGTGCCAGCAGCCAAGATTTGGGGGGAGGGAGCACAGATACGCAGTATTTT.

Judged by abundance, this clonotype is medium-sized. This sequence joins TRBV6-1 and TRBJ1-2; the match to TRBD1 covers 7 bases. V shed 5 bases and J 5 bases; nucleotides not matched to a gene: 5. Germline V lookup: CDR1 MNHNS, CDR2 SASEGT. This CDR3 contains 13 residues. The CDR3 DNA follows: TGTGCCAGCAGTCTTACAGGGGCATATGGCTACACCTTC. Translated: CASSLTGAYGYTF.

By frequency in the sample, this clonotype is medium-sized. The V gene is TRBV6-5, the J gene TRBJ2-5; no firm D call. Between the trimmed V and J ends, which lost 0 bases and 7 bases, there was a span of 9 bases. CDR1 is MNHEY, CDR2 SVGAGI, per germline. CDR3 length: 13 amino acids. CDR3 residues: CASSYSGRGTQYF. The CDR3 DNA sequence: TGTGCCAGCAGTTACTCTGGTCGAGGGACCCAGTACTTC.

Points on this clonotype: A read error may account for a junction end that differs from germline. The chain recombines TRBV27 with TRBJ2-4; 11 nucleotides agree with TRBD2. The CDR3 is made up of 16 amino acids. Germline-derived CDR1 and CDR2 are MNHEY and SMNVEV (reference sequence). The chain's CDR3 is CASSLGTSGGKNIQYF. CDR3 nucleotide sequence: TGTGCCAGCAGTTTAGGAACTAGCGGGGGAAAAAACATTCAGTATTTC.

This clonotype is medium-sized (0.01 to 0.1%) in the sample. The chain has TRBV6-1 and TRBJ2-1; 15 bases are shared with TRBD2. Germline CDR1 reads MNHNS; CDR2 reads SASEGT. The CDR3 is 18 amino acids. Germline trimming cut 2 bases from V and 4 bases from J; bases unmatched to any gene: 6. The CDR3 DNA reads as TGTGCCAGCAGTGAATGGGGACTAGCGGGAGGTACATACAATGAGCAGTTCTTC. This gives the protein CASSEWGLAGGTYNEQFF.

There are a few counts of this clonotype. V and J are TRBV27 and TRBJ2-3, with 11 bases aligning to TRBD2. V lost 5 bases and J lost 6; bases outside the gene matches: 10. This CDR3 comprises 16 residues. CDR1 is MNHEY and CDR2 is SMNVEV in the germline V gene (reference sequence). The CDR3: CASSPLSGRAKDTQYF. CDR3 bases: TGTGCCAGCAGTCCACTTAGCGGGAGGGCCAAGGATACGCAGTATTTT.

This clonotype was counted at least ten times. The V gene is TRBV7-6, the J gene TRBJ2-2, with TRBD2 matching 9 bases. Per the germline V gene, CDR1 is SGHVS and CDR2 is FNYEAQ. V lost 1 base and J lost 6; bases outside the gene matches: 9. CDR3 length: 17 residues. CDR3 residues: CASSLVGFSGSAGELFF. CDR3 coding DNA: TGTGCCAGCAGCTTAGTTGGGTTTAGCGGGAGCGCCGGGGAGCTGTTTTTT.

The chain recombines TRBV27 with TRBJ2-4, with 10 bases identical to TRBD1. The CDR3 sequence is 16 residues long. J gave up 5 bases and V 6 bases, and 10 bases lay outside the gene matches. Germline V gene data show CDR1 as MNHEY and CDR2 as SMNVEV (reference sequence). The CDR3 reads CASSRGHGTGENIQYF. The CDR3 DNA reads TGTGCCAGCAGCAGAGGCCACGGGACAGGGGAAAACATTCAGTACTTC.

This clonotype has a handful of counts. The junction departs from germline at one end; a sequencing error may be responsible. This chain connects TRBV6-1 to TRBJ2-4, with 15 bases fitting TRBD2. Germline V gives CDR1 MNHNS, CDR2 SASEGT. The CDR3 length is 16 residues. The CDR3: CASRPSGLAGGYSLFF. CDR3 DNA sequence: TGTGCCAGCAGACCTAGCGGACTAGCGGGAGGGTACTCACTGTTCTTC.

This clonotype was seen a handful of times. The chain joins TRBV6-1 to TRBJ2-1; 8 bases fit TRBD1. Per germline, CDR1 MNHNS and CDR2 SASEGT. J lost 8 bases, V lost 3 bases, and 3 bases had no gene match. The CDR3 sequence is 13 residues long. The CDR3 bases are TGTGCCAGCAGTGATCAGGGGGCGGATGAGCAGTTCTTC. It is translated as CASSDQGADEQFF.